This entry concerns a single TCR beta chain. Its antigen is unknown. As the method of synthesis, 5'RACE template switching with UMIs yielded TCR beta cDNA. TCRdb processed the 5' RACE reads again and assigns one entry to each CDR3 protein, with no DNA. This listing includes 130,000 to 150,000 distinct CDR3 sequences. The data derive from a study of T cells expressing NK-cell markers. Looking at the study overall: Seven of the eight sequenced donors were classified as HCMV-seropositive, and one was classified as seronegative. Findings of the study overall: Topping the CD3+CD56-NKG2C+ fraction as well were these clonotypes, in a few donors.

The CDR3 consists of 19 residues. The receptor was derived from a young man in good health. Specimen: blood T cells: a sorted CD56 or NKG2C T cell subset, CD4+ or CD8+ T cells, or bulk PBMC T cells (not recorded which). This chain connects TRBV12-3 or TRBV12-4 to TRBJ2-1; the D call from TCRdb, TRBD2, cannot be confirmed without DNA. The CDR3 loop is CASSPALAGGPRSYNEQFF.